This T cell receptor (beta chain) was sequenced during a study of Siglec-9 on CD8 T cells in melanoma (dated by TCRdb to between 2019 and 2020). About the study as a whole: The study investigated Siglec-9 expression on CD8+ T cells and the role of Siglec-9 in regulating T cells in the melanoma tumor microenvironment.

Here is what the overall study found, with its caveats: Siglec-9 was reported to mark and regulate an effector memory CD8+ T-cell subset that appeared to accumulate within melanoma tumors.

Including the terminal cysteine and phenylalanine, the CDR3 comprises 13 residues. This entry keeps only the CDR3 DNA: 39 bases, framed from base 1. V drops 6 bases and J drops 2 bases, leaving 10 bases in between. For CDR1 and CDR2, the germline V gene (reference sequence) lists MNHEY and SMNVEV. The protocol used for the library was the immunoSEQ multiplex PCR assay. In TCRdb, the immuneACCESS table is reduced to in-frame sequences with V and J assigned. These tables do not hold every clone; where another copy was compared, an unresolved V gene accounts for under half, and the others remain unexplained. A total of about 30,000 clones appear in this sample, less than 85% of them only once. About 6% of the sample rests with the top ten. This clone was seen just once. Its antigen is currently not known. No much larger clone is present one base from it, and per-base qualities are unavailable.

The specimen sequenced was Siglec-9- CD8+ T cells sorted from blood. The cell subset or site tag for this specimen amounts to: CD8 T cells lacking Siglec-9. Recombination connected TRBV27 to TRBJ1-1; confidence is insufficient to name the D gene. This clonotype was obtained from a human donor in good health. The sequenced DNA: TGTGCCAGCAGCCCACGAGGTAACACTGAAGCTTTCTTT. Its translation is CASSPRGNTEAFF.